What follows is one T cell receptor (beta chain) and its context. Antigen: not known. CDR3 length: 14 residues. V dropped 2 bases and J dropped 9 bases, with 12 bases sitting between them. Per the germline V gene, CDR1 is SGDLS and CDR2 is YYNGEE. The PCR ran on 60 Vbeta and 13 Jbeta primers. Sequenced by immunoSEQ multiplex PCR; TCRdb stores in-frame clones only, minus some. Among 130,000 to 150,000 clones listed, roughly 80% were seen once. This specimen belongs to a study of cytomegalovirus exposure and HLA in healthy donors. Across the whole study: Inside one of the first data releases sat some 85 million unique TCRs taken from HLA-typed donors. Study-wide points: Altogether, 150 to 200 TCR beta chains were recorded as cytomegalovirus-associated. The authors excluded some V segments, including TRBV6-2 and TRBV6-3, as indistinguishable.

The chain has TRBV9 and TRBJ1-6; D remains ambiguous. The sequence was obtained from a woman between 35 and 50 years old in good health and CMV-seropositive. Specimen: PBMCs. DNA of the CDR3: TGTGCCAGCAGCGTCGGCGGAGTTGGTTCACCCCTCCACTTT. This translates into CASSVGGVGSPLHF.